This T cell receptor beta chain was recorded in a study of OX40 agonist ivuxolimab in advanced cancers. Context from the whole study: Ivuxolimab, which targeted the costimulatory receptor OX40 (CD134), was an agonistic, fully human IgG2 monoclonal antibody. Partial responses occurred in three dose-escalation patients, of whom one had hepatocellular carcinoma and two had cutaneous melanoma. Of the approximately 50 dose-escalation patients, hepatocellular carcinoma was present in approximately 20, melanoma in around 15, renal cell carcinoma in 9 and head and neck cancer in 9. Prior anti-PD-1, anti-PD-L1 or anti-CTLA-4 therapy was permitted, and roughly two fifths of dose-escalation patients had received checkpoint inhibitors. In the dose-escalation cohort, around four fifths of patients were male, and the mean age was around 60 years, with a range of about 23 to 80. Intravenous ivuxolimab was administered to patients every 2 weeks at six dose levels: 0.01, 0.1, 0.3, 1.5, 3 and 10 mg/kg. The purpose of peripheral TCRbeta sequencing was to test whether ivuxolimab changed TCR sequence diversity and led to clonal T-cell expansion. The monotherapy dose-escalation portion (N ≈ 56 patients) of the phase I ivuxolimab trial is reported in the paper. The paper as a whole reports these results and caveats: Antigen specificity was not determined for the clonally expanded peripheral T cells. Low levels of normalized T-cell clonal expansion were also seen in some patients who did not respond. At doses of 0.1 to 3.0 mg/kg, clonal expansion of both CD4+ and CD8+ blood T cells was observed from baseline to week 6. On average, CD8+ T cells showed more expanded clones than CD4+ T cells after ivuxolimab. In the 0.1-3.0 mg/kg groups, partial responders were among the patients with the lowest normalized peripheral clonal expansion, particularly in CD8+ T cells.

To sequence the TCRbeta CDR3 region, genomic DNA was isolated from the sorted cells. The immunoSEQ Assay was used for sequencing of TCRbeta CDR3 regions. The immuneACCESS repertoire file appears here via TCRdb, limited to in-frame rearrangements. These files lack a portion of the clones; in checked studies, under half of the deficit traces to unresolved V genes, and the cause of the others is not known. Here the sample has approximately 79,000 clones; 87% occur a single time. The ten largest make up about 0.5% of the sample. V is pared back by 10 bases and J by 3 bases, with 15 bases lying between the germline termini. Based on the germline V gene, the CDR1 and CDR2 sequences are ENHRY and SYGVKD. There are 13 amino acids in the CDR3, from cysteine to phenylalanine inclusive. Only the CDR3 region is kept as DNA, spanning 39 bases read in frame from base 1. Note on this clone: There is no known antigen for this receptor. No quality values exist for individual bases; no much larger clone is one base distant.

Patients with autoimmune disease history or receiving systemic immunosuppression were excluded from the trial. Peripheral blood for TCR sequencing was collected from all dose cohorts at baseline, on cycle 4 day 1, and on cycle 7 day 1. Samples came from an open-label, multicenter, first-in-human phase I dose-escalation trial of ivuxolimab. The trial enrolled adults with locally advanced or metastatic head and neck squamous cell, hepatocellular, melanoma or renal cell carcinoma. Before TCR sequencing, CD4+ T cells and CD8+ T cells from peripheral blood were sorted into separate populations. The TCR comes from an adult with an advanced solid tumor such as melanoma, head and neck, liver or kidney cancer. The sample was CD4+ or CD8+ T cells sorted from blood, taken in a trial of the OX40 agonist ivuxolimab. The V and J genes are TRBV10-3 and TRBJ1-1; TRBD1 is possibly the D segment (6 matching bases). The sequenced DNA: TGTGCCACTAACAGGGAATTGGACACTGAAGCTTTCTTT. Its protein reads: CATNRELDTEAFF.